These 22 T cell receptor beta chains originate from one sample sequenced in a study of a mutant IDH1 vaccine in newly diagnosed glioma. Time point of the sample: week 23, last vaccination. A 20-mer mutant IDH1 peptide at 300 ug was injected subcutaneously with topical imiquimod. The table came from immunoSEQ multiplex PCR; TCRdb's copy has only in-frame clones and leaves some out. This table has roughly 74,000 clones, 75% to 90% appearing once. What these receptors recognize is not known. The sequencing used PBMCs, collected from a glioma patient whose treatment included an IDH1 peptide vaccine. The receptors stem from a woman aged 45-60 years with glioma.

The CDR3 region is CASSESRDRVSYNEQFF. For the CDR3, the DNA is TGCGCCAGCAGTGAGTCGAGGGACAGGGTCTCCTACAATGAGCAGTTCTTC. The chain recombines TRBV10-2 with TRBJ2-1; 9 nucleotides line up with TRBD1. Germline V lookup: CDR1 WSHSY, CDR2 SAAADI. Germline trimming cut 0 bases from V and 0 bases from J; bases unmatched to any gene: 3. The CDR3 consists of 17 residues.

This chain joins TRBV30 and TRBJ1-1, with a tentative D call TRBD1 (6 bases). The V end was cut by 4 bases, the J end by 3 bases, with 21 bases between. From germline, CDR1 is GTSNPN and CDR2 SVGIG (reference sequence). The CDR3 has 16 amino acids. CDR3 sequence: CAWIRIRRQGHTEAFF. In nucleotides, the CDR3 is TGTGCCTGGATCCGGATTCGACGGCAGGGGCACACTGAAGCTTTCTTT.

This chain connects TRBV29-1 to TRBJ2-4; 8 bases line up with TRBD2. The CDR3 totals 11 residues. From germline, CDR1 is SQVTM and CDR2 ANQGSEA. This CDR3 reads CSGLARMVQYF. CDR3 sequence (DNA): TGCAGTGGACTAGCTCGTATGGTTCAGTACTTC.

DNA of the CDR3: TGTGCCAGCAGTGACCACAGGGTTAGGCCCTACGAGCAGTACTTC. Residues: CASSDHRVRPYEQYF. The genes are TRBV7-9 and TRBJ2-7; D possibly corresponds to TRBD1 (6 bases). From germline, CDR1 is SEHNR and CDR2 FQNEAQ (reference sequence). The CDR3 has 15 amino acids. Trimming took off 6 bases at V and 2 bases at J, with 17 bases between the two ends.

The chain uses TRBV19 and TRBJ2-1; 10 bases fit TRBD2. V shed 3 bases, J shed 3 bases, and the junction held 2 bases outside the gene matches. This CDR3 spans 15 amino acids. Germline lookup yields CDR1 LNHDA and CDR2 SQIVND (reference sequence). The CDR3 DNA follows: TGTGCCAGTAGTATCGGACTAGCGGTCTACAATGAGCAGTTCTTC. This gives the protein CASSIGLAVYNEQFF.

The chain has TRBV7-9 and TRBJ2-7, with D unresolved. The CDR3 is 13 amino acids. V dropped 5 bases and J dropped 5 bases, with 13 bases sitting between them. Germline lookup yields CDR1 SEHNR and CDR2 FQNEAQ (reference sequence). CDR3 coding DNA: TGTGCCAGCAGCCCCTCGTGGGTCGACGAGCAGTACTTC. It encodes CASSPSWVDEQYF.

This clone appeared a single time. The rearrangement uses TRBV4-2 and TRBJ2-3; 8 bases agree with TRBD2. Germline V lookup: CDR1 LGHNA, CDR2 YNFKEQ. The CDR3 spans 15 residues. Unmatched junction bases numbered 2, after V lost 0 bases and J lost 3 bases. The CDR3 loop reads CASSQDPGGTDTQYF. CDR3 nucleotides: TGTGCCAGCAGCCAAGATCCGGGGGGGACAGATACGCAGTATTTT.

CDR3 in amino acids: CASSLTRGYDTEAFF. The CDR3 nucleotides are TGTGCCAGCAGCTTAACGCGAGGGTATGACACTGAAGCTTTCTTT. The genes are TRBV7-3 and TRBJ1-1; D remains unclear. The CDR3 length is 15 residues. Germline lookup yields CDR1 SGHTA and CDR2 FQGTGA. V was pared by 0 bases and J by 3 bases, with 11 bases between. The variable domain in full, with the rest retrieved from reference TRBV7-3 and TRBJ1-1, is GAGVSQTPSNKVTEKGKYVELRCDPISGHTALYWYRQSLGQGPEFLIYFQGTGAADDSGLPNDRFFAVRPEGSVSTLKIQRTERGDSAVYLCASSLTRGYDTEAFFGQGTRLTVV.

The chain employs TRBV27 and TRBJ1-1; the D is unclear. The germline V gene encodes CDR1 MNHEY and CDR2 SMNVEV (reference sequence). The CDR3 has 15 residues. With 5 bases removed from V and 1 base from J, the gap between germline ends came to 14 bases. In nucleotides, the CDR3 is TGTGCCAGCAGTGCTGGACGGTATCCGAACACTGAAGCTTTCTTT. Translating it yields CASSAGRYPNTEAFF.

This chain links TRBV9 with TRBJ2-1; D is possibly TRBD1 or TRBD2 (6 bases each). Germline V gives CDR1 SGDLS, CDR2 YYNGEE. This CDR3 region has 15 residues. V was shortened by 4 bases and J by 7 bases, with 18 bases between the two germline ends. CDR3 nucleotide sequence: TGTGCCAGCAGCCTGGAGGGGGGCGTTTTGAATGAGCAGTTCTTC. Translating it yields CASSLEGGVLNEQFF.

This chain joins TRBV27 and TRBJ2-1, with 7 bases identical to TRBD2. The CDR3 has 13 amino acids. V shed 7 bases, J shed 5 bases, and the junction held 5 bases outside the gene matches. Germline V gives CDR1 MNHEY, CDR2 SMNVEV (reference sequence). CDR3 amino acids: CASTFGRHNEQFF. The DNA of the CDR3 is TGTGCCAGCACTTTCGGGAGGCACAATGAGCAGTTCTTC.

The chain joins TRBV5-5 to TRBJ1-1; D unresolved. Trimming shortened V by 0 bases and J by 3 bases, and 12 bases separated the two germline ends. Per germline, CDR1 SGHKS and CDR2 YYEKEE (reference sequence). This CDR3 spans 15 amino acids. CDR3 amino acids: CASSLDSGTDTEAFF. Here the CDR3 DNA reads TGTGCCAGCAGCTTGGATTCAGGAACGGACACTGAAGCTTTCTTT. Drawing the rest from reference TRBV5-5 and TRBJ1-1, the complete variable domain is DAGVTQSPTHLIKTRGQQVTLRCSPISGHKSVSWYQQVLGQGPQFIFQYYEKEERGRGNFPDRFSARQFPNYSSELNVNALLLGDSALYLCASSLDSGTDTEAFFGQGTRLTVV.

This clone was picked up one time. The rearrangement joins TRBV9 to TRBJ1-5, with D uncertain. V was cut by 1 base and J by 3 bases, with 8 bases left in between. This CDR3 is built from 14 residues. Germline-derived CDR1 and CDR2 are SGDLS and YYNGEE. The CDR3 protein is CASSVTDANQPQHF. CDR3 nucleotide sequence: TGTGCCAGCAGCGTAACCGACGCCAATCAGCCCCAGCATTTT.

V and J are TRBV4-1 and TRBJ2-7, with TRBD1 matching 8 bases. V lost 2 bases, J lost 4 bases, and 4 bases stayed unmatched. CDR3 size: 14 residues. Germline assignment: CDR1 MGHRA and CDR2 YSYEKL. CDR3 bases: TGCGCCAGCAGCCAAAGCACAGGGGGTTACGAGCAGTACTTC. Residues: CASSQSTGGYEQYF.

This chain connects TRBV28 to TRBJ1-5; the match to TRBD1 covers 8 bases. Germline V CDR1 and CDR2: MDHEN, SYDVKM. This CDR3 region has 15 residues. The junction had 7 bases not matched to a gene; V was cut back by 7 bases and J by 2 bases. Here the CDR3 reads CASNGQGSGNQPQHF. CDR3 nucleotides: TGTGCCAGCAATGGACAGGGCTCAGGCAATCAGCCCCAGCATTTT.

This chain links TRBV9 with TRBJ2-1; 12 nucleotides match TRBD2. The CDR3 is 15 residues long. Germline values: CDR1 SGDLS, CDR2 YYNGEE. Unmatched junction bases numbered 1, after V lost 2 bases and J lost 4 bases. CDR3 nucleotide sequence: TGTGCCAGCAGCGTCGGACTAGCGGGATACAATGAGCAGTTCTTC. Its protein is CASSVGLAGYNEQFF.

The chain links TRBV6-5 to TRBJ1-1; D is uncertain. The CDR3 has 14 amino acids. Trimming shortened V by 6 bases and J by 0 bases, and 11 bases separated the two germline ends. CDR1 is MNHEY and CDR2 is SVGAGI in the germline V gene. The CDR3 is CASRGDTVNTEAFF. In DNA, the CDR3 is TGTGCCAGCAGGGGAGACACAGTGAACACTGAAGCTTTCTTT.

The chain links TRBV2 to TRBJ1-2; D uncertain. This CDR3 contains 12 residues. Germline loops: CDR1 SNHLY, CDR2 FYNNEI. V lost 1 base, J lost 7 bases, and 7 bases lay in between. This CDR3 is CASSEVVGGYTF. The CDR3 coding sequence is TGTGCCAGCAGTGAAGTGGTAGGTGGCTACACCTTC.

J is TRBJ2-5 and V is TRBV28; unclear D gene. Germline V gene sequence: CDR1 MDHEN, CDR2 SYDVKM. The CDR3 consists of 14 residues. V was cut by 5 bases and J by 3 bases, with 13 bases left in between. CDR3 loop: CASSPLGGKETQYF. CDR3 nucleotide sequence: TGTGCCAGCAGTCCCCTAGGCGGAAAAGAGACCCAGTACTTC.

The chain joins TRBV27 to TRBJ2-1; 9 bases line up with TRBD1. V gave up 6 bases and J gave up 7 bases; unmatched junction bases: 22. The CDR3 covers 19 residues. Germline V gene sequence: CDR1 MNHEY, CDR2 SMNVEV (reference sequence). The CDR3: CASSVLTPGQGKTGNEQFF. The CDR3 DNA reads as TGTGCCAGCAGCGTATTGACGCCTGGACAGGGGAAGACTGGAAATGAGCAGTTCTTC.

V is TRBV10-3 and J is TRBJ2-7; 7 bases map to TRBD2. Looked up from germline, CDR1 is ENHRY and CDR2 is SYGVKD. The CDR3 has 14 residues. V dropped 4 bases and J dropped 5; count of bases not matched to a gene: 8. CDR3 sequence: CAISGVTSWDEQYF. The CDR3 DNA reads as TGTGCCATCAGTGGGGTGACTAGCTGGGACGAGCAGTACTTC.

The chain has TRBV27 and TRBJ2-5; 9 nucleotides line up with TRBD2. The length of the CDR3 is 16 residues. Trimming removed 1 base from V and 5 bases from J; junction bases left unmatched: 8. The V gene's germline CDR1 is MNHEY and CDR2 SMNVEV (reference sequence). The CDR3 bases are TGTGCCAGCAGTTTATTTGGCGGGAGGGCCAGGGAGACCCAGTACTTC. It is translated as CASSLFGGRARETQYF.